The rows below give T cell receptor beta chains drawn from one sample of a study of T-cell reconstitution after alpha-beta-depleted transplantation in children. TCRdb independently ran MiXCR on the PCR reads; one entry per CDR3 protein. The sample gives 450,000 to 600,000 distinct CDR3 sequences, roughly 13% of which show up once; about 2% is in the top ten. This specimen was PBMCs, mostly from graft donor cells, taken 360 days after TCRalphabeta/CD19-depleted stem cell transplant. The receptor source for this set is a male patient younger than 18 who had a stem cell transplant for acute myeloid leukemia, so the T cells may come from the graft donor. The CDR3 runs from the conserved cysteine through the conserved F or W. A D gene is named only where the DNA matches it firmly. Not all rows give a size; the values are once, few, many and, for expanded clones, a class.

V: TRBV5-1
length: 14
D: -
size: many
J: TRBJ1-1
CDR3: CASSLGGTNTEAFF
DNA: TGCGCCAGCAGCTTGGGAGGGACTAACACTGAAGCTTTCTTT

V: TRBV6-5
length: 12
D: -
size: -
J: TRBJ2-7
CDR3: CASKGDFSEQYF
DNA: TGTGCCAGCAAGGGGGATTTTTCCGAGCAGTACTTC

V: TRBV28
length: 17
D: -
size: few
J: TRBJ2-1
CDR3: CASSSPPGGGSYNEQFF
DNA: TGTGCCAGCAGTTCCCCCCCCGGGGGAGGCTCCTACAATGAGCAGTTCTTC

V: TRBV11-2
length: 16
D: -
size: many
J: TRBJ2-5
CDR3: CASSLIPPDRQETQYF
DNA: TGTGCCAGCAGCTTAATCCCCCCGGACAGACAAGAGACCCAGTACTTC

V: TRBV6-1
length: 14
D: TRBD2
size: few
J: TRBJ2-7
CDR3: CASSPIAGLGEQYF
DNA: TGTGCCAGCAGCCCGATAGCGGGGTTAGGAGAGCAGTACTTC

V: TRBV11-2
length: 13
D: -
size: many
J: TRBJ1-1
CDR3: CASSLLESGVTFF
DNA: TGTGCCAGCAGCTTACTTGAGTCAGGGGTAACTTTCTTT

V: TRBV29-1
length: 13
D: -
size: many
J: TRBJ1-2
CDR3: CSGMDSWGYGYTF
DNA: TGCAGCGGTATGGACTCCTGGGGCTATGGCTACACCTTC

V: TRBV20-1
length: 18
D: TRBD2
size: few
J: TRBJ2-7
CDR3: CSARDPGTSGPLGYEQYF
DNA: TGCAGTGCTAGAGACCCCGGGACTAGCGGGCCATTAGGTTACGAGCAGTACTTC

V: TRBV12-3/TRBV12-4
length: 11
D: -
size: many
J: TRBJ2-5
CDR3: CASITGETQYF
DNA: TGTGCCAGCATTACCGGGGAGACCCAGTACTTC

V: TRBV2
length: 12
D: TRBD1
size: few
J: TRBJ2-7
CDR3: CASTRDSKEQYF
DNA: TGTGCCAGCACCCGGGACAGTAAAGAGCAGTACTTC

V: TRBV6-2/TRBV6-3
length: 15
D: -
size: -
J: TRBJ2-1
CDR3: CASSTPQYSYNEQFF
DNA: TGTGCCAGCAGTACCCCCCAGTATTCCTACAATGAGCAGTTCTTC

V: TRBV9
length: 15
D: -
size: many
J: TRBJ2-2
CDR3: CASSTRQANTGELFF
DNA: TGTGCCAGCAGCACCCGACAGGCGAACACCGGGGAGCTGTTTTTT

V: TRBV9
length: 13
D: -
size: -
J: TRBJ2-1
CDR3: CASSVGGKTEQFF
DNA: TGTGCCAGCAGCGTAGGGGGGAAGACTGAGCAGTTCTTC

V: TRBV30
length: 12
D: -
size: -
J: TRBJ2-7
CDR3: CAWRKTPYEQYF
DNA: TGTGCCTGGAGGAAAACTCCCTACGAGCAGTACTTC